These 31 T cell receptor beta chains came from one sample sequenced in a study of regulatory T cells in long-lasting Graves disease. The time point was: newly diagnosed GD, antithyroid drugs for less than 3 months. The TCR library was made from RNA that had been extracted from PBMCs in TRIzol. Library construction for TCR beta used iRepertoire HTBI primers and Arm-PCR of CDR3 regions. TCRdb analysed the multiplex PCR reads with MiXCR anew, one entry per CDR3 protein. Seen here are fewer than 500,000 distinct CDR3 sequences, 16% observed once, and the top ten hold roughly an eighth. This same sample was also taken into another study, of T cells in Graves' hyperthyroidism and ophthalmopathy.

The sequencing used peripheral blood mononuclear cells (PBMCs), collected at new diagnosis, from a patient treated with antithyroid drugs. All receptors derive from a middle-aged man with Graves disease.

This clonotype was observed a few times. A much bigger clone sits one base away, suggesting this may be a read error. The CDR3 bases are TGTGCCAGCAGCTCCGGGACCAATCAGCCCCAGCATTTT. Protein: CASSSGTNQPQHF. The chain couples TRBV7-3 to TRBJ1-5, with a weak D call TRBD1 (5 bases). The CDR3 has 13 amino acids. V shed 4 bases and J shed 3 bases, with 7 bases lying between them. The germline CDR1 and CDR2 sequences are SGHTA and FQGTGA.

The chain combines TRBV29-1 with TRBJ2-5; possibly TRBD2 for D (5 bases). The germline V gene encodes CDR1 SQVTM and CDR2 ANQGSEA. The CDR3 sequence is 12 residues long. Trimming took 6 bases from V and 5 from J, leaving 13 bases between them. CDR3 sequence reads: CSVEDGAETQYF. In DNA, the CDR3 is TGCAGCGTGGAGGACGGAGCGGAGACCCAGTACTTC.

This clonotype was detected many times. The chain has TRBV3-1 and TRBJ1-2; D perhaps matches TRBD1 (6 bases). The CDR3 spans 14 residues. Germline lookup yields CDR1 LGHDT and CDR2 YNNKEL (reference sequence). V was pared by 10 bases and J by 0 bases, with 15 bases between. DNA of the CDR3: TGTGCCACCGAGGGGGGAAGCCCTAACTATGGCTACACCTTC. It codes for CATEGGSPNYGYTF.

The V call is TRBV6-1, the J call TRBJ2-7; D possibly uses TRBD1 or TRBD2 (5 bases each). Germline V gene lookup returns CDR1 MNHNS and CDR2 SASEGT. There are 13 residues in the CDR3. The V end was cut by 5 bases, the J end by 6 bases, with 14 bases between. CDR3 in DNA: TGTGCCAGCAGTACCGCCGGGGCACTCGAGCAGTACTTC. Amino acid sequence: CASSTAGALEQYF.

This clonotype occurred many times. The V call is TRBV20-1, the J call TRBJ1-2; 7 positions agree with TRBD1. V lost 0 bases and J lost 6; bases outside the gene matches: 10. The CDR3 length is 15 residues. Germline-derived CDR1 and CDR2 are DFQATT and SNEGSKA (reference sequence). The CDR3 here is CSARDKDRDLNGYTF. The CDR3 region has the DNA TGCAGTGCTAGAGATAAAGACAGGGACTTGAATGGCTACACCTTC.

Comments on this clonotype: Since a much larger clone is just one base distant, this may be a read error. V gene TRBV10-3 combines with J gene TRBJ2-5, with D perhaps TRBD2 (5 bases). Germline lookup yields CDR1 ENHRY and CDR2 SYGVKD. CDR3 size: 15 residues. CDR3 protein: CAVSEGGSNAETQYF. CDR3 DNA sequence: TGTGCCGTCAGTGAGGGTGGGAGTAACGCAGAGACCCAGTACTTC.

The chain employs TRBV7-3 and TRBJ2-2; D gene unclear. The CDR3 has 16 residues. Looked up from germline, CDR1 is SGHTA and CDR2 is FQGTGA. V shed 4 bases and J shed 5 bases, with 17 bases lying between them. The CDR3 sequence: CASSSTFGSRTGELFF. CDR3 in DNA: TGTGCCAGCAGCTCAACCTTTGGTAGTCGAACCGGGGAGCTGTTTTTT.

There are a few counts of this clonotype. The chain links TRBV6-1 to TRBJ1-1; D unresolved. V was cut by 3 bases and J by 6 bases, with 8 bases left in between. This CDR3 region has 12 residues. In germline, CDR1 is MNHNS, CDR2 SASEGT. The CDR3 bases are TGTGCCAGCAGTGAGGGCTTTCCTGAAGCTTTCTTT. It codes for CASSEGFPEAFF.

The sample holds many counts of this clonotype. The chain carries TRBV7-3 and TRBJ2-7; D remains ambiguous. V was clipped by 0 bases and J by 3 bases, with 12 bases between them. The CDR3 is 15 amino acids. In germline, CDR1 is SGHTA, CDR2 FQGTGA. The CDR3 spells CASSLTDSSYYEQYF. In DNA form, the CDR3 reads TGTGCCAGCAGCTTAACGGATTCGAGTTACTACGAGCAGTACTTC.

This clonotype was seen at least ten times. V and J are TRBV11-1 and TRBJ2-5, with D perhaps matching TRBD1 (6 bases). The CDR3 sequence is 15 residues long. V lost 6 bases, J lost 0 bases, and 14 bases lay in between. CDR1 is SGHAT, CDR2 FQDESV, per germline (reference sequence). The CDR3 protein is CASRGGRTDQETQYF. The CDR3 DNA follows: TGTGCCAGCAGAGGGGGTCGGACAGACCAAGAGACCCAGTACTTC.

This clonotype showed up many times. This chain joins TRBV12-5 and TRBJ2-3; D is uncertain. The CDR3 is 12 residues long. V shed 1 base and J shed 9 bases, with 8 bases lying between them. From germline, CDR1 is LGHNT and CDR2 FRNRAP. CDR3 residues: CASGLDRFTQYF. As DNA, the CDR3 is TGTGCTAGTGGTTTGGACAGATTCACGCAGTATTTT.

This clonotype was observed many times. The chain is built from TRBV6-1 and TRBJ2-7; TRBD2 might be the D (5 bases). The CDR3 consists of 14 residues. Per germline, CDR1 MNHNS and CDR2 SASEGT. Deletions cut 5 bases from V and 0 bases from J, with 11 bases between. The CDR3 coding sequence is TGTGCCAGCAGTCCAACGAGGGCCTCCTACGAGCAGTACTTC. It specifies CASSPTRASYEQYF.

This clonotype was observed at least ten times. The chain couples TRBV12-5 to TRBJ2-1, with 10 bases that match TRBD2. Trimming at V came to 3 bases and at J to 3 bases, leaving 8 bases not matched to a gene. The CDR3 runs to 17 residues. Looked up from germline, CDR1 is LGHNT and CDR2 is FRNRAP. DNA for the CDR3: TGTGCTAGTGGTTTTACAACCGGGACTAGCGACTACAATGAGCAGTTCTTC. It yields the protein CASGFTTGTSDYNEQFF.

This clonotype came up many times. CDR3 sequence: CASSLGGHYGYTF. CDR3 sequence (DNA): TGTGCCAGCAGTTTAGGAGGGCACTATGGCTACACCTTC. The chain recombines TRBV12-3 or TRBV12-4 with TRBJ1-2; no firm D call. V gave up 1 base and J gave up 3 bases, with 6 bases separating them. CDR3 length: 13 amino acids.

The chain links TRBV19 to TRBJ2-1, with TRBD2 matching 7 bases. This CDR3 has 14 amino acids. Germline V lookup: CDR1 LNHDA, CDR2 SQIVND (reference sequence). The V segment lost 6 bases and the J segment 8 bases; nucleotides outside the gene matches: 10. The CDR3, as DNA: TGTGCCAGTAGCTTTCTAGCGGCGGGGTATGAGCAGTTCTTC. This codes for CASSFLAAGYEQFF.

This clonotype was seen many times. The rearrangement uses TRBV28 and TRBJ1-5; the D gene is possibly TRBD1 (5 bases). The CDR3 extends over 17 amino acids. The germline gives CDR1 MDHEN, CDR2 SYDVKM. The V end was cut by 2 bases, the J end by 0 bases, with 14 bases between. The CDR3 DNA follows: TGTGCCAGCAGTTTAGGGATTCGGGGGTATAGCAATCAGCCCCAGCATTTT. Translating gives CASSLGIRGYSNQPQHF.

This sequence joins TRBV24-1 and TRBJ1-2, with 7 bases aligning to TRBD1. Germline assignment: CDR1 KGHDR and CDR2 SFDVKD. The CDR3 totals 14 residues. J was trimmed by 4 bases and V by 3 bases; bases with no gene match: 4. CDR3 in DNA: TGTGCCACCAGTGATATGGGACAGTCCTATGGCTACACCTTC. Translating it yields CATSDMGQSYGYTF.

The chain combines TRBV25-1 with TRBJ2-7; D possibly corresponds to TRBD1 (6 bases). The CDR3 sequence is 14 residues long. Germline CDR1 is MGHDK and CDR2 is SYGVNS. V gave up 7 bases and J gave up 6 bases, with 19 bases separating them. The CDR3 DNA reads as TGTGCCAGCAAGACGACAGGAGTTATAGGCGAGCAGTACTTC. It is translated as CASKTTGVIGEQYF.

There are a few counts of this clonotype. This rearrangement joins TRBV6-4 to TRBJ1-1; D unclear. The CDR3 is made up of 13 amino acids. The V end lost 5 bases, the J end lost 1 base, and 8 bases lay between the germline ends. Germline assignment: CDR1 MRHNA and CDR2 SNTAGT. For the CDR3, the DNA is TGTGCCAGCAGTCCTACTTCGAACACTGAAGCTTTCTTT. This encodes CASSPTSNTEAFF.

This clonotype was detected many times. The rearrangement links TRBV19 to TRBJ2-1, with 13 bases fitting TRBD2. This CDR3 has 16 residues. V lost 3 bases, J lost 7 bases, and 6 bases stayed unmatched. Germline CDR1 is LNHDA and CDR2 is SQIVND (reference sequence). CDR3 protein: CASSIRTSGSGNEQFF. The CDR3 nucleotides are TGTGCCAGTAGTATCCGGACTAGCGGGAGTGGAAATGAGCAGTTCTTC.

This clonotype showed up just a few times. The chain combines TRBV6-4 with TRBJ2-5, with D hard to call. This CDR3 has 14 residues. V dropped 3 bases and J dropped 0 bases, with 8 bases sitting between them. CDR1 and CDR2 from the germline V gene are MRHNA and SNTAGT. The CDR3 sequence is CASSENGNQETQYF. CDR3 nucleotide sequence: TGTGCCAGCAGTGAAAATGGAAACCAAGAGACCCAGTACTTC.

This clonotype was seen many times. This sequence joins TRBV7-3 and TRBJ2-7; D is possibly TRBD2 (5 bases). V lost 5 bases to trimming and J lost 1 base, with 12 bases between them. The CDR3 has 14 residues. Germline V lookup: CDR1 SGHTA, CDR2 FQGTGA. CDR3 sequence: CASSDGKGSYEQYF. DNA of the CDR3: TGTGCCAGCAGCGACGGGAAGGGATCCTACGAGCAGTACTTC.

In its sample, this clonotype was seen many times. This chain connects TRBV14 to TRBJ2-5; D is unclear. Trimming took 6 bases from V and 5 from J, leaving 4 bases between them. Germline loops: CDR1 SGHDN, CDR2 FVKESK. The CDR3 loop spans 10 amino acids. CDR3 protein: CASREETQYF. The DNA for the CDR3 is TGTGCCAGCAGAGAGGAGACCCAGTACTTC.

The genes are TRBV29-1 and TRBJ2-3; D is perhaps TRBD1 (5 bases). This CDR3 region has 14 residues. Looked up from germline, CDR1 is SQVTM and CDR2 is ANQGSEA. V was pared by 2 bases and J by 2 bases, with 11 bases between. CDR3 nucleotides: TGCAGCGTTGAACCCGACAGAATCACAGATACGCAGTATTTT. Protein: CSVEPDRITDTQYF.

This clonotype was found many times. The rearrangement uses TRBV5-1 and TRBJ2-7, with 11 nucleotides matching TRBD1. Trimming at V came to 5 bases and at J to 2 bases, leaving 3 bases not matched to a gene. The CDR3 consists of 14 residues. The germline V gene encodes CDR1 SGHRS and CDR2 YFSETQ. The chain's CDR3 is CASRGGQGAYEQYF. The CDR3 DNA reads as TGCGCCAGCAGAGGGGGACAGGGGGCCTACGAGCAGTACTTC.

The table lists this clonotype with a few counts. V and J are TRBV5-4 and TRBJ2-1; D possibly corresponds to TRBD1 (6 bases). Germline CDR1 SGHNT, CDR2 YYREEE (reference sequence). The CDR3 totals 14 residues. V shed 1 base and J shed 5 bases, with 10 bases lying between them. The CDR3 sequence is CASSLSRTDNEQFF. The CDR3 nucleotides are TGTGCCAGCAGCTTGAGTCGGACAGACAATGAGCAGTTCTTC.

This chain uses TRBV11-2 with TRBJ1-1; a weak D match, TRBD1 (6 bases). CDR3 length: 15 residues. The germline V and J ends were trimmed by 0 bases and 3 bases, with 11 bases remaining between them. In germline, CDR1 is SGHAT, CDR2 FQNNGV. The CDR3 bases are TGTGCCAGCAGCTTAGATTGGAAGGGGGACACTGAAGCTTTCTTT. The encoded protein is CASSLDWKGDTEAFF.

This clonotype occurred many times. The chain combines TRBV20-1 with TRBJ2-1, with D tentatively TRBD2 (6 bases). The V end was cut by 1 base, the J end by 3 bases, with 7 bases between. Germline V lookup: CDR1 DFQATT, CDR2 SNEGSKA (reference sequence). The CDR3 sequence is 13 residues long. This CDR3 is CSARGGIYNEQFF. The CDR3 coding sequence is TGCAGTGCTAGAGGCGGGATCTACAATGAGCAGTTCTTC.

At least ten counts were recorded for this clonotype. This chain joins TRBV28 and TRBJ2-1, with 7 bases lining up with TRBD2. With V trimmed by 1 base and J by 4 bases, 4 bases remained unmatched. Germline V gives CDR1 MDHEN, CDR2 SYDVKM. The CDR3 has 15 amino acids. In DNA, the CDR3 is TGTGCCAGCAGTTTATTGGGGGAGGGGTACAATGAGCAGTTCTTC. Protein product: CASSLLGEGYNEQFF.

This clonotype was seen repeatedly, ten times or more. V gene TRBV2 combines with J gene TRBJ2-5; 12 bases match TRBD1. This CDR3 spans 15 amino acids. V shed 7 bases and J 5 bases; nucleotides not matched to a gene: 8. Germline CDR1 and CDR2: SNHLY and FYNNEI. The CDR3 loop reads CASTGTGGARETQYF. CDR3 nucleotides: TGTGCCAGCACTGGGACAGGGGGCGCACGGGAGACCCAGTACTTC.

Ten or more counts support this clonotype. The chain has TRBV27 and TRBJ2-1, with 10 bases fitting TRBD2. The length of the CDR3 is 17 residues. V lost 6 bases and J lost 5; bases outside the gene matches: 13. CDR1 and CDR2 from the germline V gene are MNHEY and SMNVEV (reference sequence). The CDR3 region has the DNA TGTGCCAGCAGCGTACCATTAGCGGGAGGAGGGAACAATGAGCAGTTCTTC. Translation: CASSVPLAGGGNNEQFF.